These 24 T cell receptor beta chains share one sample of origin, sequenced in a study of CD8+ T cells in alopecia areata. Extracted from the samples, RNA was reverse transcribed into cDNA to serve as the sequencing template. TCRdb's table, derived via immunoSEQ multiplex PCR, lists solely in-frame clones and lacks some. The table has some 180,000 clones, 53% seen once. Specified treatment: oral pan-JAK inhibitor, 5-10 mg twice daily. Sequencing used CD8+ T cells sorted from blood, obtained at week 24, from a patient treated with tofacitinib. The receptors derive from a human donor with alopecia areata.

The V and J genes are TRBV10-2 and TRBJ1-2; 11 bases agree with TRBD1. The CDR3 is made up of 14 amino acids. In germline, CDR1 is WSHSY, CDR2 SAAADI. Losses at the gene ends were 10 bases for V and 4 bases for J; bases not matched to a gene: 8. CDR3 bases: TGCGCCACCGCCACGGACAGGGGGCCCTATGGCTACACCTTC. As protein: CATATDRGPYGYTF.

This chain uses TRBV30 with TRBJ1-1, with D uncertain. This CDR3 region has 11 residues. V was clipped by 3 bases and J by 8 bases, with 10 bases between them. The germline CDR1 and CDR2 sequences are GTSNPN and SVGIG (reference sequence). CDR3 in amino acids: CAWREGYEAFF. CDR3 sequence (DNA): TGTGCCTGGAGGGAAGGATACGAAGCTTTCTTT.

The chain employs TRBV29-1 and TRBJ1-2; D unclear. This CDR3 is 13 amino acids long. Germline V lookup: CDR1 SQVTM, CDR2 ANQGSEA. V shed 5 bases and J shed 6 bases, with 16 bases lying between them. In DNA form, the CDR3 reads TGCAGCGTTCCCGATATACTCAGAGATGGCTACACCTTC. The encoded protein is CSVPDILRDGYTF. Variable domain in full (rest from reference TRBV29-1 and TRBJ1-2): SAVISQKPSRDICQRGTSLTIQCQVDSQVTMMFWYRQQPGQSLTLIATANQGSEATYESGFVIDKFPISRPNLTFSTLTVSNMSPEDSSIYLCSVPDILRDGYTFGSGTRLTVV.

This clone was seen only once. The J gene is TRBJ2-2, the V gene TRBV25-1; possible D gene TRBD2, 5 bases. Trimming removed 7 bases from V and 7 bases from J, with 10 bases in between. This CDR3 spans 12 amino acids. Germline CDR1 reads MGHDK; CDR2 reads SYGVNS. CDR3: CASTEAGGELFF. The DNA for the CDR3 is TGTGCCAGCACTGAGGCGGGCGGGGAGCTGTTTTTT.

The rearrangement links TRBV13 to TRBJ1-2; weak D call: TRBD1 (6 bases). The CDR3 contains 14 residues. Germline loops: CDR1 PRHDT, CDR2 FYEKMQ (reference sequence). The V gene lost 2 bases and the J gene lost 8 bases, with 15 bases spanning the gap. This CDR3 is CASSLSVGAVGYTF. Written as DNA, the CDR3 is TGTGCCAGCAGCTTATCCGTGGGGGCGGTCGGCTACACCTTC.

In its sample, this clone was seen a few times. The gene calls are TRBV29-1 and TRBJ1-3, with D unresolved. The V and J ends lost 5 bases and 2 bases respectively, with 10 bases between them. This CDR3 comprises 13 residues. The germline gives CDR1 SQVTM, CDR2 ANQGSEA. Written as DNA, the CDR3 is TGCAGCGTTCATTTTCCAACTGGAAACACCATATATTTT. Translation: CSVHFPTGNTIYF.

The V call is TRBV6-1, the J call TRBJ1-5; 7 nucleotides line up with TRBD1. Looked up from germline, CDR1 is MNHNS and CDR2 is SASEGT. Trimming removed 6 bases from V and 5 bases from J; junction bases left unmatched: 10. The CDR3 has 15 residues. CDR3 nucleotides: TGTGCCAGCAGGGATAGGTGGCAGGGGGATCAGCCCCAGCATTTT. The encoded protein is CASRDRWQGDQPQHF.

The V and J genes are TRBV4-1 and TRBJ1-5; possible D gene TRBD1, 5 bases. The CDR3 is made up of 15 amino acids. Germline V gene sequence: CDR1 MGHRA, CDR2 YSYEKL. Trimming removed 4 bases at V and 3 bases at J, with 13 bases between. The CDR3 is CASSPPRGFNQPQHF. In nucleotides, the CDR3 is TGCGCCAGCAGCCCCCCTAGGGGTTTCAATCAGCCCCAGCATTTT.

The J gene is TRBJ1-1, the V gene TRBV30; 8 positions match TRBD1. J gave up 1 base and V 6 bases, and 1 base lay outside the gene matches. Per the germline V gene, CDR1 is GTSNPN and CDR2 is SVGIG (reference sequence). The CDR3 runs 12 residues. The CDR3 DNA sequence: TGTGCCTGCGACAGGGGGAACACTGAAGCTTTCTTT. The encoded protein is CACDRGNTEAFF.

The chain couples TRBV6-5 to TRBJ1-5, with D hard to call. The V and J ends lost 4 bases and 3 bases respectively, with 7 bases between them. The length of the CDR3 is 13 residues. Germline-derived CDR1 and CDR2 are MNHEY and SVGAGI. CDR3: CASSFGDNQPQHF. The CDR3 DNA reads TGTGCCAGCAGTTTTGGGGACAATCAGCCCCAGCATTTT.

This clone was counted only a few times. The rearrangement uses TRBV11-2 and TRBJ1-1; D is possibly TRBD1 (5 bases). Germline V gene data show CDR1 as SGHAT and CDR2 as FQNNGV. V lost 5 bases to trimming and J lost 11 bases, with 15 bases between them. This CDR3 region has 12 residues. The CDR3 reads CASSLTEGIAFF. Here the CDR3 DNA reads TGTGCCAGCAGCCTGACCGAGGGGATTGCTTTCTTT. Filled out from reference TRBV11-2 and TRBJ1-1, the complete variable domain reads EAGVAQSPRYKIIEKRQSVAFWCNPISGHATLYWYQQILGQGPKLLIQFQNNGVVDDSQLPKDRFSAERLKGVDSTLKIQPAKLEDSAVYLCASSLTEGIAFFGQGTRLTVV.

This rearrangement joins TRBV27 to TRBJ1-5; no definite D call. V lost 3 bases to trimming and J lost 5 bases, with 8 bases between them. Germline CDR1 MNHEY, CDR2 SMNVEV (reference sequence). The CDR3 length is 13 residues. CDR3 protein: CASSLWVDQPQHF. CDR3 nucleotides: TGTGCCAGCAGTTTGTGGGTGGATCAGCCCCAGCATTTT.

This clone was seen a handful of times. This rearrangement joins TRBV7-6 to TRBJ1-1; maybe TRBD1 (6 bases). V was cut by 5 bases and J by 5 bases, with 15 bases left in between. The CDR3 contains 14 residues. Germline assignment: CDR1 SGHVS and CDR2 FNYEAQ. CDR3 region: CASSTWTAQTEAFF. CDR3 coding DNA: TGTGCCAGCAGCACCTGGACAGCCCAAACTGAAGCTTTCTTT. Supplemented by reference TRBV7-6 and TRBJ1-1, the full variable domain reads GAGVSQSPRYKVTKRGQDVALRCDPISGHVSLYWYRQALGQGPEFLTYFNYEAQQDKSGLPNDRFSAERPEGSISTLTIQRTEQRDSAMYRCASSTWTAQTEAFFGQGTRLTVV.

This clone has just a few counts. This chain connects TRBV7-2 to TRBJ2-7, with TRBD1 as a possible D gene (6 bases). The CDR3 covers 13 residues. Germline CDR1 SGHTA, CDR2 FQGNSA. Trimming pared 4 bases from V and 8 bases from J, leaving 15 bases between. The CDR3 sequence is CASSYDRTLQQYF. In DNA, the CDR3 is TGTGCCAGCAGCTACGACAGGACCCTACAGCAGTACTTC.

In its sample, this clone was seen a few times. Other DNA sequences from this sample encode an identical CDR3 as well. The genes are TRBV13 and TRBJ1-5; D gene unclear. CDR1 is PRHDT, CDR2 FYEKMQ, per germline (reference sequence). There are 12 residues in the CDR3. The ends were cut back, 3 bases at V and 6 bases at J, with 6 bases in the middle. CDR3 loop: CASSLGSQPQHF. DNA of the CDR3: TGTGCCAGCAGCTTGGGCAGTCAGCCCCAGCATTTT.

There are a few counts of this clone. The chain employs TRBV4-1 and TRBJ2-7; 7 nucleotides agree with TRBD2. Germline V gene data show CDR1 as MGHRA and CDR2 as YSYEKL. This CDR3 has 14 residues. Trimming removed 1 base from V and 4 bases from J; junction bases left unmatched: 4. For the CDR3, the DNA is TGCGCCAGCAGCCAAGGGGAGGGGTTGTACGAGCAGTACTTC. This translates into CASSQGEGLYEQYF.

The chain joins TRBV6-5 to TRBJ1-1, with D perhaps matching TRBD1 (5 bases). This CDR3 spans 13 amino acids. Germline V gives CDR1 MNHEY, CDR2 SVGAGI. V lost 6 bases to trimming and J lost 3 bases, with 11 bases between them. CDR3 in amino acids: CASSLGGDTEAFF. The CDR3 DNA follows: TGTGCCAGCAGCCTCGGGGGGGACACTGAAGCTTTCTTT.

This clone was picked up a small number of times. The chain links TRBV7-3 to TRBJ2-1; D may be TRBD2 (5 bases). Trimming shortened V by 2 bases and J by 3 bases, and 8 bases separated the two germline ends. CDR1 and CDR2 from the germline V gene are SGHTA and FQGTGA. This CDR3 is built from 14 residues. CDR3 amino acids: CASSLGGLYNEQFF. As DNA, the CDR3 is TGTGCCAGCAGCTTAGGCGGACTCTACAATGAGCAGTTCTTC.

J is TRBJ2-7 and V is TRBV7-8; the match to TRBD2 covers 7 bases. CDR1 and CDR2 from the germline V gene are SGHVS and FQNEAQ. With V trimmed by 5 bases and J by 4 bases, 8 bases remained unmatched. This CDR3 has 14 residues. The CDR3 region has the DNA TGTGCCAGCAGCCCCGGGGGAGGGAGGTACGAGCAGTACTTC. This sequence encodes CASSPGGGRYEQYF.

The genes are TRBV6-6 and TRBJ1-5, with a weak D call TRBD1 (6 bases). Germline V gene lookup returns CDR1 MNHNY and CDR2 SVGAGI (reference sequence). The CDR3 is 15 amino acids. Trimming shortened V by 2 bases and J by 2 bases, and 10 bases separated the two germline ends. CDR3 DNA sequence: TGTGCCAGCAGTTACAGCAGGGGAGGCAATCAGCCCCAGCATTTT. The encoded protein is CASSYSRGGNQPQHF.

The chain carries TRBV30 and TRBJ1-4; weak D call: TRBD1 (6 bases). The CDR3 spans 14 residues. Between the trimmed V and J ends, which lost 2 bases and 8 bases, there was a span of 15 bases. Per germline, CDR1 GTSNPN and CDR2 SVGIG (reference sequence). CDR3 region: CAWSTLGGNEKLFF. The DNA for the CDR3 is TGTGCCTGGAGTACCCTCGGGGGCAACGAAAAACTGTTTTTT.

The chain links TRBV30 to TRBJ2-7, with TRBD1 matching over 7 bases. The CDR3 sequence is 13 residues long. Germline CDR1 reads GTSNPN; CDR2 reads SVGIG (reference sequence). V was clipped by 5 bases and J by 5 bases; unmatched bases: 9. The CDR3 sequence: CAWCTGVYDEQYF. For the CDR3, the DNA is TGTGCCTGGTGTACAGGGGTTTACGACGAGCAGTACTTC.

This chain links TRBV11-2 with TRBJ2-1; D perhaps matches TRBD1 (5 bases). Trimming pared 5 bases from V and 7 bases from J, leaving 12 bases between. From germline, CDR1 is SGHAT and CDR2 FQNNGV. The CDR3 is 13 residues long. CDR3 sequence: CASSIHQGNEQFF. CDR3 in DNA: TGTGCCAGCAGCATCCACCAGGGAAATGAGCAGTTCTTC. The full variable domain, in which reference TRBV11-2 and TRBJ2-1 provide the parts outside the CDR3, is EAGVAQSPRYKIIEKRQSVAFWCNPISGHATLYWYQQILGQGPKLLIQFQNNGVVDDSQLPKDRFSAERLKGVDSTLKIQPAKLEDSAVYLCASSIHQGNEQFFGPGTRLTVL.

The J gene is TRBJ1-5, the V gene TRBV10-3; 9 bases map to TRBD1. The ends lost 5 bases at V and 5 bases at J; junction bases unmatched: 7. Germline CDR1 is ENHRY and CDR2 is SYGVKD. CDR3 length equals 15 residues. The DNA of the CDR3 is TGTGCCATCAGTAATAACAGGGGGCAGGATCAGCCCCAGCATTTT. Translating it yields CAISNNRGQDQPQHF.